The sequence of this TCR beta chain was determined in a study of blood T cell repertoires in COVID-19. Germline lookup yields CDR1 MGHRA and CDR2 YSYEKL. The CDR3 has 20 residues. After removal of 0 bases from V and 0 bases from J, the junction contained 7 bases not matched to a gene. The table came from immunoSEQ multiplex PCR; TCRdb's copy has only in-frame clones and leaves some out. This repertoire shows around 310,000 clones, around 92% found once; its top ten account for less than 9.5%. The chain recombines TRBV4-1 with TRBJ2-4; 14 bases are a match to TRBD2. The receptor comes from a woman between 25 and 40 years old who had recovered from COVID-19. The sample was PBMCs or T cells enriched from blood (not recorded which). The CDR3, as DNA: TGCGCCAGCAGCCAAGATAGTGGGACTAGCGGGAGTCTAGCCAAAAACATTCAGTACTTC. Translation gives CASSQDSGTSGSLAKNIQYF.